The source of this TCR beta chain is a study of vaccination and CD4 T cells after COVID-19. At the level of the study: For each participant, vaccination comprised two doses of either the BNT162b2 or the mRNA-1273 vaccine.

V lost 1 base, J lost 7 bases, and 20 bases lay in between. Germline V lookup: CDR1 SGHDT, CDR2 YYEEEE. CDR3 length: 16 amino acids. The Oncomine TCR Beta short-read assay was what sequenced the DNA obtained from cultured CD4+ T cells. Via MiXCR, TCRdb re-called the PCR reads, giving one row per CDR3 protein. The sample includes 3,500 to 5,000 distinct CDR3 sequences, approximately 21% seen only once; the top ten take around 25%. For this clonotype: Its antigen is unidentified.

As to treatment: approximately 9-day PBMC culture with coronavirus spike peptide pools or control peptides (ViraFEST assay). Sequencing was performed on CD4+ T cells from blood, cultured in vitro. The gene calls are TRBV5-6 and TRBJ1-2; no definite D call. The receptor was isolated from a human donor who had recovered from COVID-19. The CDR3 spells CASSLSPVGAGIGYTF. CDR3 nucleotide sequence: TGTGCCAGCAGCTTGAGCCCGGTCGGTGCGGGGATTGGCTACACCTTC.